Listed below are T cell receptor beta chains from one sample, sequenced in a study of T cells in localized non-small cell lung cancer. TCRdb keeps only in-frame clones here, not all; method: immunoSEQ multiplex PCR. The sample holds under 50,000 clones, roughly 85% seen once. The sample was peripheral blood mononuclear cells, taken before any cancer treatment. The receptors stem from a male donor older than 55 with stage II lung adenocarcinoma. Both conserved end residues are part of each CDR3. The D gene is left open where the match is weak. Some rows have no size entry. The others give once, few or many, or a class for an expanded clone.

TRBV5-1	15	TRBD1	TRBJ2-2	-	CASRTTGASTGELFF	TGCGCCAGCAGGACGACAGGGGCCAGCACCGGGGAGCTGTTTTTT
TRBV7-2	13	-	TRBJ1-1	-	CASSLILGTEAFF	TGTGCCAGCAGCTTAATTCTGGGGACTGAAGCTTTCTTT
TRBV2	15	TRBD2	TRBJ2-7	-	CAIAIGTSGGYEQYF	TGTGCCATCGCAATCGGGACTAGCGGGGGCTACGAGCAGTACTTC
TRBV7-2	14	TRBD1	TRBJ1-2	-	CASSPQQGRKGYTF	TGTGCCAGCAGCCCCCAACAGGGGCGGAAGGGCTACACCTTC
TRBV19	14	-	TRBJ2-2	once	CASTGRQSTGELFF	TGTGCCAGTACAGGGAGACAGTCGACCGGGGAGCTGTTTTTT
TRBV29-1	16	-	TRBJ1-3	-	CSVETGRAASGNTIYF	TGCAGCGTTGAAACGGGCAGGGCCGCCTCTGGAAACACCATATATTTT
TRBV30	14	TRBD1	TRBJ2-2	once	CAWSVQGSTGELFF	TGTGCCTGGAGTGTACAGGGGAGCACCGGGGAGCTGTTTTTT
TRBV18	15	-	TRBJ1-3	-	CASSSTPPEGNTIYF	TGTGCCAGCTCGTCGACTCCACCAGAGGGAAACACCATATATTTT
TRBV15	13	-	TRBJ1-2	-	CATSRDSPPVHTF	TGTGCCACCAGCAGAGATAGCCCCCCGGTTCACACCTTC
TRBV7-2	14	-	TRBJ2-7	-	CASRRTSSGYEQYF	TGTGCCAGCAGGAGGACTTCCTCTGGGTACGAGCAGTACTTC